These 15 T cell receptor beta chains share one sample of origin, sequenced in a study of long-term antiretroviral therapy in people with HIV. immunoSEQ v3.0 was run at survey level. Libraries were prepared by immunoSEQ multiplex PCR; TCRdb keeps only in-frame clonotypes and omits some of them. The data show 30,000 or so clones, around 85% seen once. The material was unsorted PBMCs, obtained approximately 5 years before starting antiretroviral therapy. These receptors all stem from a man in his fifties with HIV.

This clone came up once. The rearrangement joins TRBV6-5 to TRBJ2-7, with a tentative D call TRBD2 (6 bases). Trimming took off 6 bases at V and 1 base at J, with 16 bases between the two ends. CDR1 is MNHEY and CDR2 is SVGAGI in the germline V gene. The CDR3 consists of 15 residues. This CDR3 is CASSRRGGVSYEQYF. The CDR3 DNA is TGTGCCAGCAGCCGGCGGGGCGGGGTGTCCTACGAGCAGTACTTC.

As regards this clone: The sample contains more than one DNA sequence encoding this CDR3. The V and J genes are TRBV4-3 and TRBJ2-7; 10 bases agree with TRBD2. With V trimmed by 0 bases and J by 4 bases, 3 bases remained unmatched. The germline V gene encodes CDR1 LGHNA and CDR2 YSLEER. This CDR3 has 15 amino acids. CDR3 sequence: CASSQETSGVYEQYF. The CDR3 nucleotides read TGCGCCAGCAGCCAAGAAACTAGCGGGGTTTACGAGCAGTACTTC.

V is TRBV6-1 and J is TRBJ1-5, with D possibly matching TRBD1 (6 bases). V dropped 7 bases and J dropped 1 base, with 14 bases sitting between them. CDR3 length: 15 amino acids. Germline CDR1 reads MNHNS; CDR2 reads SASEGT. CDR3 in DNA: TGTGCCAGCACTAAAGCAACAGGGAGCAATCAGCCCCAGCATTTT. Translated: CASTKATGSNQPQHF.

The J gene is TRBJ2-1, the V gene TRBV5-1; the D is unclear. This CDR3 region has 15 residues. Germline V gene lookup returns CDR1 SGHRS and CDR2 YFSETQ. V was clipped by 4 bases and J by 0 bases, with 11 bases between them. CDR3 amino acids: CASSPLRSSYNEQFF. In DNA, the CDR3 is TGCGCCAGCAGCCCCCTAAGAAGCTCCTACAATGAGCAGTTCTTC.

The rearrangement joins TRBV10-3 to TRBJ2-1; tentatively, D is TRBD1 or TRBD2 (6 bases each). The CDR3 loop spans 14 amino acids. V lost 2 bases, J lost 8 bases, and 13 bases lay in between. The germline V gene has CDR1 ENHRY and CDR2 SYGVKD. CDR3 loop: CAISEGYREDEQFF. CDR3 sequence (DNA): TGTGCCATCAGTGAGGGGTACAGGGAGGATGAGCAGTTCTTC.

The CDR3 sequence is CASSLGHEQFF. The DNA of the CDR3 is TGTGCCAGCAGCTTGGGCCATGAGCAGTTCTTC. This chain uses TRBV11-2 with TRBJ2-1; D gene ambiguous. From germline, CDR1 is SGHAT and CDR2 FQNNGV. Trimming took off 3 bases at V and 8 bases at J, with 5 bases between the two ends. This CDR3 is built from 11 residues.

This chain uses TRBV28 with TRBJ1-2; no definite D call. V lost 1 base to trimming and J lost 0 bases, with 9 bases between them. The germline V gene has CDR1 MDHEN and CDR2 SYDVKM. The CDR3 length is 15 residues. CDR3 coding DNA: TGTGCCAGCAGTTTATTGAATTTAGCTAACTATGGCTACACCTTC. Translated, it gives CASSLLNLANYGYTF.

This clone was observed once. The rearrangement uses TRBV2 and TRBJ2-7; TRBD1 matches 11 bases. Germline values: CDR1 SNHLY, CDR2 FYNNEI. J gave up 6 bases and V 4 bases, and 5 bases lay outside the gene matches. The CDR3 covers 14 residues. The CDR3 DNA reads as TGTGCCAGCAGTGGGGACAGGGGGTATGGCGAGCAGTACTTC. Translation: CASSGDRGYGEQYF.

This clone was observed a single time. The rearrangement links TRBV5-1 to TRBJ2-1, with 9 bases identical to TRBD2. Germline lookup yields CDR1 SGHRS and CDR2 YFSETQ. CDR3 size: 15 residues. With 4 bases clipped from V and 3 bases from J, the junction kept 5 bases outside the gene matches. CDR3: CASSGSGSYYNEQFF. The DNA of the CDR3 is TGCGCCAGCAGCGGTAGCGGGAGTTACTACAATGAGCAGTTCTTC. Supplemented by reference TRBV5-1 and TRBJ2-1, the full variable domain reads KAGVTQTPRYLIKTRGQQVTLSCSPISGHRSVSWYQQTPGQGLQFLFEYFSETQRNKGNFPGRFSGRQFSNSRSEMNVSTLELGDSALYLCASSGSGSYYNEQFFGPGTRLTVL.

This rearrangement joins TRBV5-4 to TRBJ1-2; the D gene is possibly TRBD1 (6 bases). The length of the CDR3 is 13 residues. The germline V gene encodes CDR1 SGHNT and CDR2 YYREEE (reference sequence). Between the trimmed V and J ends, which lost 4 bases and 2 bases, there was a span of 9 bases. The CDR3 DNA is TGTGCCAGCAGCCCAGACAGGAACTATGGCTACACCTTC. This translates into CASSPDRNYGYTF.

The V and J genes are TRBV18 and TRBJ2-7; D unresolved. V was pared by 2 bases and J by 2 bases, with 13 bases between. The CDR3 covers 15 residues. Germline-derived CDR1 and CDR2 are KGHSH and LQKENI. CDR3 region: CASSPFTTATYEQYF. The CDR3 nucleotides read TGTGCCAGCTCACCATTCACTACAGCCACCTACGAGCAGTACTTC.

This chain joins TRBV6-5 and TRBJ2-1; 11 bases match TRBD1. Per germline, CDR1 MNHEY and CDR2 SVGAGI. Trimming cost V 2 bases and J 4 bases; bases outside gene matches: 4. This CDR3 has 16 amino acids. In DNA form, the CDR3 reads TGTGCCAGCAGTTACGTCGGGACAGGGGGATACAATGAGCAGTTCTTC. Translating gives CASSYVGTGGYNEQFF.

The V gene is TRBV7-6, the J gene TRBJ2-5; D gene ambiguous. Germline CDR1 and CDR2: SGHVS and FNYEAQ. V was clipped by 5 bases and J by 4 bases, with 8 bases between them. The CDR3 consists of 12 residues. The CDR3 spells CASSRSSETQYF. DNA for the CDR3: TGTGCCAGCAGCCGTTCTTCAGAGACCCAGTACTTC.

The J gene is TRBJ1-1, the V gene TRBV4-2; D is possibly TRBD1 (6 bases). The germline gives CDR1 LGHNA, CDR2 YNFKEQ. Trimming removed 1 base from V and 3 bases from J, with 12 bases in between. This CDR3 spans 15 amino acids. CDR3 nucleotide sequence: TGTGCCAGCAGCCAAGGAGCGGCAGGGGACACTGAAGCTTTCTTT. Translating it yields CASSQGAAGDTEAFF.

This clone has more than one count but fewer than ten. The chain links TRBV6-5 to TRBJ1-6; maybe TRBD1 (5 bases). This CDR3 spans 15 amino acids. Looked up from germline, CDR1 is MNHEY and CDR2 is SVGAGI. Trimming stripped 4 bases from V and 9 bases from J, with 16 bases between. The CDR3 sequence is CASSSPSPRGSPLHF. The CDR3 DNA reads as TGTGCCAGCAGTTCCCCCTCCCCTAGGGGTTCACCCCTCCACTTT.